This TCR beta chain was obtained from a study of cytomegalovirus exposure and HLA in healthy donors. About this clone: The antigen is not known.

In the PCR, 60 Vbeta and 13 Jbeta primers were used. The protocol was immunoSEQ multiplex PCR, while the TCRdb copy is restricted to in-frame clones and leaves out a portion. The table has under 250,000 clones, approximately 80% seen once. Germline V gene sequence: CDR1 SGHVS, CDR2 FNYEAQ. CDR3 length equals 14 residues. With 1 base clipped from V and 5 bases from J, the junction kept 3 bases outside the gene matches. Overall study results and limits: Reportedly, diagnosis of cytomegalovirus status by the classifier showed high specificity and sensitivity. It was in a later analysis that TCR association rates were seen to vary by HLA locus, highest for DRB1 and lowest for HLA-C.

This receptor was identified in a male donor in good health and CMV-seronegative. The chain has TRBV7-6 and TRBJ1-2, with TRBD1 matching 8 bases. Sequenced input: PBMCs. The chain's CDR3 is CASSLGTGLYGYTF. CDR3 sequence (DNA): TGTGCCAGCAGCTTAGGGACAGGGCTTTATGGCTACACCTTC.